One TCR beta chain is described in this entry. The method was immunoSEQ multiplex PCR; TCRdb's version includes in-frame clones alone and lacks a portion of them. This sample has about 660,000 clones; around two thirds occur once, and the top ten carry approximately 1.8%. Germline assignment: CDR1 ENHRY and CDR2 SYGVKD. The CDR3 is made up of 15 amino acids. Deletions cut 3 bases from V and 0 bases from J, with 9 bases between. This entry comes from a study of shared clonotypes between healthy human individuals. This chain uses TRBV10-3 with TRBJ1-3; D ambiguous. Sample: memory CD4+ T cells sorted from blood. Stated subset: CD45RA-negative fraction. The receptor was isolated from a woman aged 30 to 39 in good health. The CDR3 DNA is TGTGCCATCAGTGATCTCAATTACTCTGGAAACACCATATATTTT. Translated, it gives CAISDLNYSGNTIYF.